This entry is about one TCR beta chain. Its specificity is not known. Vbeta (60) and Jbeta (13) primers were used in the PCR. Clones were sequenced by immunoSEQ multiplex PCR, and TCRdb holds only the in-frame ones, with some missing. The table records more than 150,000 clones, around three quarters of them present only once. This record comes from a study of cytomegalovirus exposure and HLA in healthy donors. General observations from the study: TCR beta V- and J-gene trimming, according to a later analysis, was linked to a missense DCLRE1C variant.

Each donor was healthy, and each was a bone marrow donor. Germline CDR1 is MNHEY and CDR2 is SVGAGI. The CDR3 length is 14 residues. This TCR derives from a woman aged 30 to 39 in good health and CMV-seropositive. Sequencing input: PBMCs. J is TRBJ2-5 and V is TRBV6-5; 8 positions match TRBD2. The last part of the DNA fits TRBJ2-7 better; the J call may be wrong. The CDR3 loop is CASKRTSQTYEQYF. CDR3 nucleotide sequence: TGTGCCAGCAAGCGGACTAGCCAAACTTACGAGCAGTACTTC.